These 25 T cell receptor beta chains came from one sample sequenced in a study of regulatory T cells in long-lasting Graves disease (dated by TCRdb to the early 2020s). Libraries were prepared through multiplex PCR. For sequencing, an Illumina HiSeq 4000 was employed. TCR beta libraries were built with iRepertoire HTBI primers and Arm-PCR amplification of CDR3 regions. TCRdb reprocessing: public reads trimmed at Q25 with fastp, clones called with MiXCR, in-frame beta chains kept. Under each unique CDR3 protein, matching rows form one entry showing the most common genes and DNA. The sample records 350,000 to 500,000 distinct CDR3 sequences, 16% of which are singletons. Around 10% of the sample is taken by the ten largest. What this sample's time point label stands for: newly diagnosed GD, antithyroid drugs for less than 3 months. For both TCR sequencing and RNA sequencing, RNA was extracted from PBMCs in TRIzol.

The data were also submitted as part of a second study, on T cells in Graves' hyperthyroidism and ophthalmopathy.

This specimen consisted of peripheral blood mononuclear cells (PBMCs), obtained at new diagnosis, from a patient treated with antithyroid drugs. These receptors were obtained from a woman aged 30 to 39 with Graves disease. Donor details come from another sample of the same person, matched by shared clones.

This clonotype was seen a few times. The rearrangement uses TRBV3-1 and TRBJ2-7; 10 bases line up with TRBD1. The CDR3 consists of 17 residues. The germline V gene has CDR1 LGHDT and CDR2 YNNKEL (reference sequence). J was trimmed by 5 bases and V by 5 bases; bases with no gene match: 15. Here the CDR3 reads CASSFSNPGQGNDEQYF. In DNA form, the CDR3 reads TGTGCCAGCAGCTTCAGCAATCCGGGACAGGGGAACGACGAGCAGTACTTC.

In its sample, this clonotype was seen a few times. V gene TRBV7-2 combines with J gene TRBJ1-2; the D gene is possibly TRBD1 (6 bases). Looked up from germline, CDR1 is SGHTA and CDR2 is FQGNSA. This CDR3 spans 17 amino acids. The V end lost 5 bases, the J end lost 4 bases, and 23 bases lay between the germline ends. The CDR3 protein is CASSPIGGASSFYGYTF. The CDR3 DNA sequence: TGTGCCAGCAGCCCTATAGGGGGGGCCTCCTCCTTCTATGGCTACACCTTC.

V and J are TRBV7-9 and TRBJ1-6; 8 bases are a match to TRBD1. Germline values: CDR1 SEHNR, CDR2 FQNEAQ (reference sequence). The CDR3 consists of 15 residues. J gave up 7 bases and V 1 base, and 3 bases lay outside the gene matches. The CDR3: CASSLVTGGNSPLHF. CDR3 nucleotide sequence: TGTGCCAGCAGCTTAGTAACAGGGGGAAATTCACCCCTCCACTTT.

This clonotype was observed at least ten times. The CDR3 bases are TGTGCCAGCAGTTTACAGGCCGGAGACAGGGGAGACGTTGGCACTGAAGCTTTCTTT. Translation: CASSLQAGDRGDVGTEAFF. The chain joins TRBV27 to TRBJ1-1; 8 bases align to TRBD1. CDR1 MNHEY and CDR2 SMNVEV come from the germline V gene (reference sequence). J lost 4 bases, V lost 2 bases, and 18 bases had no gene match. The CDR3 runs 19 residues.

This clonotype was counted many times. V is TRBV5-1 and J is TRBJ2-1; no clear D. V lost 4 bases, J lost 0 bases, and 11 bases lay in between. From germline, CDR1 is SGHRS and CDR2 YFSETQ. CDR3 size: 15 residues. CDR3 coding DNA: TGCGCCAGCAGCCCCATGCGGAGCTCCTACAATGAGCAGTTCTTC. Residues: CASSPMRSSYNEQFF.

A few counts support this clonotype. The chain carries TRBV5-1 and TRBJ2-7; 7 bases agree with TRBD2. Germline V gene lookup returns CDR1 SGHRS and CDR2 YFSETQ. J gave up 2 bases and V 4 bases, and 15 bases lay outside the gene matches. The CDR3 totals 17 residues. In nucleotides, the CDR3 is TGCGCCAGCAGCCCAAAGGTGGCCAGCGGGGCGACCTACGAGCAGTACTTC. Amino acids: CASSPKVASGATYEQYF.

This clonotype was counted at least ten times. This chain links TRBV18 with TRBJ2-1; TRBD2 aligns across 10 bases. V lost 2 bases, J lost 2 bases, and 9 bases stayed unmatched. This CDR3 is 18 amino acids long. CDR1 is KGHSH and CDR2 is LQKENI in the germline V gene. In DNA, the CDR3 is TGTGCCAGCTCACCAGAGGCTAGCGGGAGTAGGGCCTACAATGAGCAGTTCTTC. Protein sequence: CASSPEASGSRAYNEQFF.

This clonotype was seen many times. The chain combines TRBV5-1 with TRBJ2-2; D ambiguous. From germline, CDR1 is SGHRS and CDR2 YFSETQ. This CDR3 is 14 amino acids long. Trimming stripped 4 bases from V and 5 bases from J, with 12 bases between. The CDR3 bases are TGCGCCAGCAGCGCCTCAAGGGTTACCGGGGAGCTGTTTTTT. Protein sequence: CASSASRVTGELFF.

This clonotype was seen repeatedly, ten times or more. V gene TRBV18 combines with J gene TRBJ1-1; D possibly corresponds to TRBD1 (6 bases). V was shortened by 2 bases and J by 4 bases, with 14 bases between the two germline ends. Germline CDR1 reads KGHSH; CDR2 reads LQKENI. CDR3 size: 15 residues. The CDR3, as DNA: TGTGCCAGCTCACCAACCAACAGGGTGAGCACTGAAGCTTTCTTT. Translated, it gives CASSPTNRVSTEAFF.

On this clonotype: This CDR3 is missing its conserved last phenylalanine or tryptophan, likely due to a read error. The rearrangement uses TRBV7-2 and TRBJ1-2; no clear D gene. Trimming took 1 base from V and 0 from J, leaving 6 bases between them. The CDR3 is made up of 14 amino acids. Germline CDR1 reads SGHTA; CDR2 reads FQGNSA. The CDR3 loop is CASSLGTSNYGYTI. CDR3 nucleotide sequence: TGTGCCAGCAGCTTAGGTACATCTAACTATGGCTACACCATC.

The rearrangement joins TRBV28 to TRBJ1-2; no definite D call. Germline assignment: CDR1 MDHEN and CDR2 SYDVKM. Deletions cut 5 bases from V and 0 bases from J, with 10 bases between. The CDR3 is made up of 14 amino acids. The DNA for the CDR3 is TGTGCCAGCAGTGAAATAGGGTCTAACTATGGCTACACCTTC. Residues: CASSEIGSNYGYTF.

The CDR3, as DNA: TGTGCCAGCAGCCAAGGCGAAAACTCCTACAATGAGCAGTTCTTC. Residues: CASSQGENSYNEQFF. The chain couples TRBV28 to TRBJ2-1; D unclear. V was cut by 6 bases and J by 0 bases, with 12 bases left in between. CDR1 MDHEN and CDR2 SYDVKM come from the germline V gene. This CDR3 comprises 15 residues.

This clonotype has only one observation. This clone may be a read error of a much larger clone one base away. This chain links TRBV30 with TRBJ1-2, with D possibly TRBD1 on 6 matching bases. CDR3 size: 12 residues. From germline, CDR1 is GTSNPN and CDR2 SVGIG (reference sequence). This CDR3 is CAWTGAVYGSTF. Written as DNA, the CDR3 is TGTGCCTGGACAGGGGCGGTCTATGGCTCCACCTTC.

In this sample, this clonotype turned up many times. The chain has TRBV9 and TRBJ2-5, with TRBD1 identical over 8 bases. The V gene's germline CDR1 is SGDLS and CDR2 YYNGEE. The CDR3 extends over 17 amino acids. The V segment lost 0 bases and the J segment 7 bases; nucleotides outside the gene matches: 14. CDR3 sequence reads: CASSVEGLDRGGGTQYF. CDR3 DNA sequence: TGTGCCAGCAGCGTAGAAGGGCTCGACAGGGGAGGAGGGACCCAGTACTTC. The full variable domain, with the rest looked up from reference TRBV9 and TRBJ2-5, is DSGVTQTPKHLITATGQRVTLRCSPRSGDLSVYWYQQSLDQGLQFLIQYYNGEERAKGNILERFSAQQFPDLHSELNLSSLELGDSALYFCASSVEGLDRGGGTQYFGPGTRLLVL.

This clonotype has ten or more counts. The CDR3 DNA is TGCAGTGCTAGAGATTTGGCAGGTACTCAGCCCCAGCATTTT. Translating it yields CSARDLAGTQPQHF. The V and J genes are TRBV20-1 and TRBJ1-5; no definite D call. Per the germline V gene, CDR1 is DFQATT and CDR2 is SNEGSKA (reference sequence). The CDR3 has 14 residues. The germline V and J ends were trimmed by 0 bases and 6 bases, with 12 bases remaining between them.

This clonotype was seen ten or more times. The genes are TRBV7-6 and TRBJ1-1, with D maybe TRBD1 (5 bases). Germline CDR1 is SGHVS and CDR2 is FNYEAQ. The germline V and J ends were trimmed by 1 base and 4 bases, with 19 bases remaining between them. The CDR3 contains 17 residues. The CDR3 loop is CASSLDGDHLSPTEAFF. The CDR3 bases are TGTGCCAGCAGCTTAGACGGGGACCACCTCTCACCCACTGAAGCTTTCTTT.

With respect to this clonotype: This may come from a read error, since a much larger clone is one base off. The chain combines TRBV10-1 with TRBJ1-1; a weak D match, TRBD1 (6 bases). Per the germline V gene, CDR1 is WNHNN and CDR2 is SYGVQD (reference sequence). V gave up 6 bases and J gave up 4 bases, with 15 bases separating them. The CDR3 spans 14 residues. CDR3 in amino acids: CASSAMRGSTEAFF. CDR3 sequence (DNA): TGCGCCAGCAGCGCCATGAGGGGGAGCACTGAAGCTTTCTTT.

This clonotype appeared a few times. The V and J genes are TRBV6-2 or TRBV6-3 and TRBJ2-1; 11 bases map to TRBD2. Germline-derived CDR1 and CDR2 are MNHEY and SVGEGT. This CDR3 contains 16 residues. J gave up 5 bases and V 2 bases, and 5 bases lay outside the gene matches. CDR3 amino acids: CASSYTGTSGHNEQFF. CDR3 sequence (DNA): TGTGCCAGCAGTTACACCGGGACTAGCGGTCACAATGAGCAGTTCTTC.

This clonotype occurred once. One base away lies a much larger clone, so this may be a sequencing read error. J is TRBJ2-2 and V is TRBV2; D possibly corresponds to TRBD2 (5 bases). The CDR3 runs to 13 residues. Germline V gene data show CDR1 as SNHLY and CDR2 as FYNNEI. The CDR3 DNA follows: TGTGCCAGCAGTGGGTCCTGGGCCGGGGAGCCGTTTTTT. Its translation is CASSGSWAGEPFF.

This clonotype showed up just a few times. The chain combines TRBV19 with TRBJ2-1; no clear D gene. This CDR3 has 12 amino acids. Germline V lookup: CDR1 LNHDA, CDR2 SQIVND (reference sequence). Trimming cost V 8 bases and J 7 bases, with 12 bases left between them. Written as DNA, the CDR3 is TGTGCCAGTGCGTGGGGAAGGAATGAGCAGTTCTTC. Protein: CASAWGRNEQFF.

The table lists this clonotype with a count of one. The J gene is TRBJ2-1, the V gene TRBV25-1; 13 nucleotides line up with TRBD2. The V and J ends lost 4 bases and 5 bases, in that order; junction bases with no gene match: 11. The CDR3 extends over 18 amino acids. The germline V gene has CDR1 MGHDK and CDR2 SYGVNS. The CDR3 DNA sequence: TGTGCCAGCAGTGCGTGGGGACTAGCGGGAAGCGGTGACAATGAGCAGTTCTTC. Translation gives CASSAWGLAGSGDNEQFF. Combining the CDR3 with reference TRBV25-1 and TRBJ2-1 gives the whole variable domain EADIYQTPRYLVIGTGKKITLECSQTMGHDKMYWYQQDPGMELHLIHYSYGVNSTEKGDLSSESTVSRIRTEHFPLTLESARPSHTSQYLCASSAWGLAGSGDNEQFFGPGTRLTVL.

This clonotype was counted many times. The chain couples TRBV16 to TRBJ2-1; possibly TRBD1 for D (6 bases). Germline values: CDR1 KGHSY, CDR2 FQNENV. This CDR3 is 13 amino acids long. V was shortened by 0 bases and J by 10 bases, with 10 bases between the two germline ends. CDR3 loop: CASSQSKGGEQFF. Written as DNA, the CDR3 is TGTGCCAGCAGCCAATCGAAAGGGGGAGAGCAGTTCTTC.

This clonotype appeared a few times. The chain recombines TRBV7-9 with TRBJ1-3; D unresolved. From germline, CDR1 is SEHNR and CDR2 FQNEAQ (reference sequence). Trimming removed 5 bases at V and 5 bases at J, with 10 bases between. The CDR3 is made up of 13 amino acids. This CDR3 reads CASSPGSRNTIYF. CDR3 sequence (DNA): TGTGCCAGCAGCCCCGGGAGTCGAAACACCATATATTTT. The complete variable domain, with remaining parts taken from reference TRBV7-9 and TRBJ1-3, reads DTGVSQNPRHKITKRGQNVTFRCDPISEHNRLYWYRQTLGQGPEFLTYFQNEAQLEKSRLLSDRFSAERPKGSFSTLEIQRTEQGDSAMYLCASSPGSRNTIYFGEGSWLTVV.

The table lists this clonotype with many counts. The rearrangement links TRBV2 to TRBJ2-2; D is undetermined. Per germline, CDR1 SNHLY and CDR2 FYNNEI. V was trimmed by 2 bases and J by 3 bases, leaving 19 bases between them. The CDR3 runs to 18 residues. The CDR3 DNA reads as TGTGCCAGCAGTGAATATGGTAAAGGATCGGCCTACACCGGGGAGCTGTTTTTT. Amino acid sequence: CASSEYGKGSAYTGELFF. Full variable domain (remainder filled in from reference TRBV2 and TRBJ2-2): EPEVTQTPSHQVTQMGQEVILRCVPISNHLYFYWYRQILGQKVEFLVSFYNNEISEKSEIFDDQFSVERPDGSNFTLKIRSTKLEDSAMYFCASSEYGKGSAYTGELFFGEGSRLTVL.

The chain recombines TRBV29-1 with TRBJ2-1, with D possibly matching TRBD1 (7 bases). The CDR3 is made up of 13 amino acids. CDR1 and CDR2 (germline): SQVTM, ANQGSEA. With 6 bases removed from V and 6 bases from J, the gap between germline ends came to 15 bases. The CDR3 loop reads CSVGTVGSNEQFF. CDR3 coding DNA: TGCAGCGTCGGGACAGTCGGGAGCAATGAGCAGTTCTTC.